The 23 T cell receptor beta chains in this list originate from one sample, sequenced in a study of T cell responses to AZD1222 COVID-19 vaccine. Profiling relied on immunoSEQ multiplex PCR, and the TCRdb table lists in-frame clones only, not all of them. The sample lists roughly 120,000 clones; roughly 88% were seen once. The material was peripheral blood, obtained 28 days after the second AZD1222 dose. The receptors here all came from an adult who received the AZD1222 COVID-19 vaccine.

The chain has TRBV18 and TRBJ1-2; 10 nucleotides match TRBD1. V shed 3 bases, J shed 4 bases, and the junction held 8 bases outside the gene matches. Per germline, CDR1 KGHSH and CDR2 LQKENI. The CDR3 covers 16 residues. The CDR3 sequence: CASSPAGTGDGYGYTF. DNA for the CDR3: TGTGCCAGCTCACCGGCCGGGACAGGGGACGGCTATGGCTACACCTTC.

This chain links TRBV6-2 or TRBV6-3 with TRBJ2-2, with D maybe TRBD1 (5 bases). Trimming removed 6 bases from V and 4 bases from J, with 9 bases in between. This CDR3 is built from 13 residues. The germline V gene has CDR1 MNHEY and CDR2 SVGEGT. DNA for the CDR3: TGTGCCAGCAGCTCAGGGTTCACCGGGGAGCTGTTTTTT. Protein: CASSSGFTGELFF.

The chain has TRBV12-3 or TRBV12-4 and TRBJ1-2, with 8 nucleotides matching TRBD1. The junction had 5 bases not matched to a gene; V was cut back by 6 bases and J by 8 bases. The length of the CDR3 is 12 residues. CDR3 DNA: TGTGCCAGCAGCCGGACAGGGTTCGGCTACACCTTC. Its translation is CASSRTGFGYTF.

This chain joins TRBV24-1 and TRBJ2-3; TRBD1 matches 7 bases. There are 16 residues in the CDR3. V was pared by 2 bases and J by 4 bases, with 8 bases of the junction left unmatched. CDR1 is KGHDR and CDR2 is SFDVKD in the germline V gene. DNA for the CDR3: TGTGCCACCAGTGATTCTGGGACAGATGGGGCAGATACGCAGTATTTT. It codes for CATSDSGTDGADTQYF.

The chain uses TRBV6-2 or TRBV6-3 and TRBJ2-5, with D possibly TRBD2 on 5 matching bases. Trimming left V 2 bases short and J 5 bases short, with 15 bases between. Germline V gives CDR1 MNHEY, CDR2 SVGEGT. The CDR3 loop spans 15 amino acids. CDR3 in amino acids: CASSYTFSGSETQYF. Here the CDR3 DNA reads TGTGCCAGCAGTTACACCTTTTCGGGGTCGGAGACCCAGTACTTC.

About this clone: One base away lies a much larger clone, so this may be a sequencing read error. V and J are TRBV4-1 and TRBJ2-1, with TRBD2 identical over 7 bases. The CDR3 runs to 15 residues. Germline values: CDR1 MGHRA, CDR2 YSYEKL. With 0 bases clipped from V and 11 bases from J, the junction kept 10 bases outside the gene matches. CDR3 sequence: CASSQEAGIARKQFF. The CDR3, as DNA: TGCGCCAGCAGCCAAGAAGCGGGGATAGCGCGGAAGCAGTTCTTC.

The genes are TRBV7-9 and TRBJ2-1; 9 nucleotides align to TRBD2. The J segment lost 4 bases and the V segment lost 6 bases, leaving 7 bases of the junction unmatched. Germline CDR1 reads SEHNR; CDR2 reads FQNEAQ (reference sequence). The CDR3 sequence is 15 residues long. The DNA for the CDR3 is TGTGCCAGCAGTTCCTCTAGCGGGGAATACAATGAGCAGTTCTTC. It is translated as CASSSSSGEYNEQFF.

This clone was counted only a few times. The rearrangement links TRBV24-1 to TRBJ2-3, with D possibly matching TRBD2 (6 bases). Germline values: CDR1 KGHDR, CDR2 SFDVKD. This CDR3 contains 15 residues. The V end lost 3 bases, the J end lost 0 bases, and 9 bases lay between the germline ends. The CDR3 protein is CATSDPGLSTDTQYF. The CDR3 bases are TGTGCCACCAGTGATCCGGGACTCAGCACAGATACGCAGTATTTT.

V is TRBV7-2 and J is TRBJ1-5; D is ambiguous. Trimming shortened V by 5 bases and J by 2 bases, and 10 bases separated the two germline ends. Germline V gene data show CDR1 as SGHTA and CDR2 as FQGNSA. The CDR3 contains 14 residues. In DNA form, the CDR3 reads TGTGCCAGCAGCCCAAACGAAGGCAATCAGCCCCAGCATTTT. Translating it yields CASSPNEGNQPQHF.

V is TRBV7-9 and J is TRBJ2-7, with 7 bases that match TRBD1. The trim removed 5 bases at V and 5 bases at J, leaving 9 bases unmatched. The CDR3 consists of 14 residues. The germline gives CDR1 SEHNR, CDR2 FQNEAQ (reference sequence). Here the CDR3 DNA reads TGTGCCAGCAGCGGGAGACAGGGTTCAGACGAGCAGTACTTC. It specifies CASSGRQGSDEQYF. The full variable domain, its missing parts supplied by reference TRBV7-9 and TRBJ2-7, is DTGVSQNPRHKITKRGQNVTFRCDPISEHNRLYWYRQTLGQGPEFLTYFQNEAQLEKSRLLSDRFSAERPKGSFSTLEIQRTEQGDSAMYLCASSGRQGSDEQYFGPGTRLTVT.

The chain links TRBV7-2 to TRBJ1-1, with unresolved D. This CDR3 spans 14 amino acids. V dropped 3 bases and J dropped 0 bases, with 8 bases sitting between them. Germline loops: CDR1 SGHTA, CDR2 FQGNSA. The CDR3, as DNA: TGTGCCAGCAGCTTTTCCCAGATGAACACTGAAGCTTTCTTT. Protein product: CASSFSQMNTEAFF.

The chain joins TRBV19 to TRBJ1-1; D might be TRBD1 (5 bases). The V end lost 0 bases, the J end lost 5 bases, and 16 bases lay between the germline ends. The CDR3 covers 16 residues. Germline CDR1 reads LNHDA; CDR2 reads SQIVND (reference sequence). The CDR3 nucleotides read TGTGCCAGTAGTATAGAATGGGGGAGGGCAGGGACTGAAGCTTTCTTT. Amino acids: CASSIEWGRAGTEAFF.

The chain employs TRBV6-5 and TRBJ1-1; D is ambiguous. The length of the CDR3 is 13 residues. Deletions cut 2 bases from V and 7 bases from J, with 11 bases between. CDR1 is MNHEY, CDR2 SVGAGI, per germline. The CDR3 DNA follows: TGTGCCAGCAGTTACATCCGGGCGAGTGAAGCTTTCTTT. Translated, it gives CASSYIRASEAFF.

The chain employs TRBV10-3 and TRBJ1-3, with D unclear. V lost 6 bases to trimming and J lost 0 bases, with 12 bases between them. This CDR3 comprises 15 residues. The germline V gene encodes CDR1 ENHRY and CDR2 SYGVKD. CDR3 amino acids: CAIRGTGDSGNTIYF. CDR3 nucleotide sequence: TGTGCCATCAGGGGTACTGGTGACTCTGGAAACACCATATATTTT.

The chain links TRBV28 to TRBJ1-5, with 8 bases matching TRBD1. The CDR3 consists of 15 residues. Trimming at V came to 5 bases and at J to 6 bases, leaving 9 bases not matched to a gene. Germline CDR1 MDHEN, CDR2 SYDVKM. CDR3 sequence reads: CASSLNTGGGQPQHF. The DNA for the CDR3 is TGTGCCAGCAGTCTTAATACAGGGGGTGGTCAGCCCCAGCATTTT.

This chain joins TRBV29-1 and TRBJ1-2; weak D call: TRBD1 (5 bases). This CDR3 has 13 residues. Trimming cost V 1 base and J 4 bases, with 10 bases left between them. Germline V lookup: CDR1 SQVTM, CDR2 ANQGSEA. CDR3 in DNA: TGCAGCGTTGAAGGGGGGTCCCTCTATGGCTACACCTTC. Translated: CSVEGGSLYGYTF.

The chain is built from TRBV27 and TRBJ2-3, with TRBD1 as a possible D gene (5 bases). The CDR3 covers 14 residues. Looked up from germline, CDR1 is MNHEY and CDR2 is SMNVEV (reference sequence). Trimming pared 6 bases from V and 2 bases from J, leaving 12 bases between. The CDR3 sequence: CASRKGQYTDTQYF. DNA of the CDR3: TGTGCCAGCAGGAAGGGGCAGTACACAGATACGCAGTATTTT.

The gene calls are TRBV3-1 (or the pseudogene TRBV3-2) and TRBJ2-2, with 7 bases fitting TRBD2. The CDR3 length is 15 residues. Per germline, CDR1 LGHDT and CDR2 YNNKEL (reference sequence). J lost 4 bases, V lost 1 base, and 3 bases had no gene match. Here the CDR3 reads CASSQAAGVTGELFF. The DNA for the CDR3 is TGTGCCAGCAGCCAAGCGGCGGGGGTCACCGGGGAGCTGTTTTTT.

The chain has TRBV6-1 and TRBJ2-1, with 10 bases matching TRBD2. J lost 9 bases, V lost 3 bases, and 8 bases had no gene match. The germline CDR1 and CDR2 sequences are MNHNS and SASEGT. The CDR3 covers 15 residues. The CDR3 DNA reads TGTGCCAGCAGTGATTCAGCGGGGGGGCGGATTGAGCAGTTCTTC. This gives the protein CASSDSAGGRIEQFF.

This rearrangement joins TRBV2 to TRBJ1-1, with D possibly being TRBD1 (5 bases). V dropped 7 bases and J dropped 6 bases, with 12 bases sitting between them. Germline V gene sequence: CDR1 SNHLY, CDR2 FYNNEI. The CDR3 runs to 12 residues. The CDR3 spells CASKAGLAEAFF. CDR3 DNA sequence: TGTGCCAGCAAAGCAGGGTTGGCTGAAGCTTTCTTT.

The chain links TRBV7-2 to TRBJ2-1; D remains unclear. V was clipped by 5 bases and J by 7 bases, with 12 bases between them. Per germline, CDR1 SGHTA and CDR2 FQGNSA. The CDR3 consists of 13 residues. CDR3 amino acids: CASSARFYNEQFF. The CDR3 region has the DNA TGTGCCAGCAGCGCCCGCTTCTATAATGAGCAGTTCTTC.

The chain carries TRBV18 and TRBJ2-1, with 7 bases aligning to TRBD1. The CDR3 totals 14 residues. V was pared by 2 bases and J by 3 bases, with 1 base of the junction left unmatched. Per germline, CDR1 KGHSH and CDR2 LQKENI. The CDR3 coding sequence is TGTGCCAGCTCACCAGGGACAGTCTACAATGAGCAGTTCTTC. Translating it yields CASSPGTVYNEQFF.

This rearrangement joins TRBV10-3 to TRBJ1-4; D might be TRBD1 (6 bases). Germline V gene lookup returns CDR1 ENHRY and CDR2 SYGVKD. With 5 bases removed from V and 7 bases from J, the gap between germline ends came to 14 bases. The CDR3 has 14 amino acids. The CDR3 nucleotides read TGTGCCATCAGTCCGAGAGGGGGAGGTGAAAAACTGTTTTTT. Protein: CAISPRGGGEKLFF.